This entry describes one T cell receptor beta chain. The data belong to a study of blood T cell repertoires in COVID-19. Study summary: Italy, Spain and the United States were the sources of the convalescent and acute COVID-19 samples. From T cells, B-cell-depleted T cells, or PBMCs came the material, which was cDNA or gDNA.

The V gene end was trimmed by 2 bases and the J gene end by 1 base; junction bases not matched to a gene: 8. Germline CDR1 is KGHDR and CDR2 is SFDVKD. The length of the CDR3 is 18 residues. Original processing notes: Amplifying reference gene primers gave estimates of nucleated cell counts. Produced via immunoSEQ multiplex PCR; TCRdb's table is partial and in-frame only. Clone size and the V and J calls come from that table; the DNA yielded D and trimming. The data contain around 200,000 clones, less than 90% of them singletons. V usage is TRBV24-1 and J usage is TRBJ2-1; 9 positions match TRBD2. The TCR comes from a man in his forties with active or convalescent COVID-19. The sequenced material came from peripheral blood. CDR3 DNA: TGTGCCACCAGTGATTCAAGCGGAGCGGGAGGTTCCTACAATGAGCAGTTCTTC. Translation: CATSDSSGAGGSYNEQFF.